This TCR beta chain was retrieved from a study of regulatory T cells in long-lasting Graves disease. This clonotype was seen at least ten times. No antigen is known for it. Specified time point: newly diagnosed GD, antithyroid drugs for less than 3 months. RNA from PBMCs was the source of the TCR library. Findings and limits, study-wide: Relative to newly diagnosed Graves' patients, persistent ones had lower TCR diversity.

With iRepertoire HTBI primers and Arm-PCR of CDR3 regions, TCR beta libraries were built. MiXCR was run by TCRdb on the multiplex PCR reads, yielding one entry per CDR3 protein. This table holds some 490,000 distinct CDR3 sequences, about 12% found once. CDR3 length equals 14 residues. CDR1 and CDR2 (germline): LNHDA, SQIVND (reference sequence). V dropped 6 bases and J dropped 5; count of bases not matched to a gene: 8. The data also belong to a second study, concerning T cells in Graves' hyperthyroidism and ophthalmopathy.

The sequence was collected from a woman aged 25 to 39 with Graves disease. Specimen: peripheral blood mononuclear cells (PBMCs), collected at new diagnosis, from a patient treated with antithyroid drugs. The chain employs TRBV19 and TRBJ1-1; 8 nucleotides agree with TRBD1. The CDR3 is CASRPDRGYTEAFF. The CDR3 DNA follows: TGTGCCAGTAGGCCAGACAGGGGATATACTGAAGCTTTCTTT.